The 9 T cell receptor beta chains below come from one sample, sequenced in a study of blood T cell repertoires in COVID-19. Data came from immunoSEQ multiplex PCR; TCRdb stores just in-frame clones and leaves some out. The sample has almost 250,000 clones, around 87% seen once; the top ten hold about 1.5%. Material for sequencing was PBMCs or T cells enriched from blood (not recorded which). The receptors shown here come from a woman aged 45 to 65 who had recovered from COVID-19.

This clone was seen ten or more times. This chain uses TRBV7-9 with TRBJ1-1; D call uncertain. The V and J ends lost 4 bases and 1 base respectively, with 10 bases between them. The CDR3 totals 14 residues. Germline V gene data show CDR1 as SEHNR and CDR2 as FQNEAQ (reference sequence). CDR3 bases: TGTGCCAGCAGCTCACGGTCCCGGAACACTGAAGCTTTCTTT. Its translation: CASSSRSRNTEAFF.

V and J are TRBV12-3 or TRBV12-4 and TRBJ1-1; 8 nucleotides line up with TRBD1. There are 13 residues in the CDR3. V lost 7 bases and J lost 1; bases outside the gene matches: 2. The CDR3, as DNA: TGTGCCAGCAACGACAGGGGGAACACTGAAGCTTTCTTT. It codes for CASNDRGNTEAFF.

The V and J genes are TRBV28 and TRBJ2-1; no clear D gene. Germline V gives CDR1 MDHEN, CDR2 SYDVKM. The CDR3 is 12 amino acids. V was clipped by 6 bases and J by 14 bases, with 17 bases between them. Written as DNA, the CDR3 is TGTGCCAGCAGCTCGCGAGATAGCACTAAGTTCTTC. Its protein product is CASSSRDSTKFF.

The genes are TRBV7-2 and TRBJ2-1; 9 bases map to TRBD2. The CDR3 contains 18 residues. V lost 4 bases, J lost 0 bases, and 10 bases stayed unmatched. Germline V lookup: CDR1 SGHTA, CDR2 FQGNSA. The CDR3 DNA sequence: TGTGCCAGCAGCTCGAGATCTAGCGGGACTAGCTCCTACAATGAGCAGTTCTTC. This translates into CASSSRSSGTSSYNEQFF. Full variable domain (rest looked up from reference TRBV7-2 and TRBJ2-1): GAGVSQSPSNKVTEKGKDVELRCDPISGHTALYWYRQSLGQGLEFLIYFQGNSAPDKSGLPSDRFSAERTGGSVSTLTIQRTQQEDSAVYLCASSSRSSGTSSYNEQFFGPGTRLTVL.

The V call is TRBV7-2, the J call TRBJ1-6, with a tentative D call TRBD1 (6 bases). CDR1 is SGHTA and CDR2 is FQGNSA in the germline V gene. V lost 8 bases to trimming and J lost 7 bases, with 18 bases between them. The CDR3 consists of 15 residues. The chain's CDR3 is CASQAAGELNSPLHF. The CDR3 DNA sequence: TGTGCCAGCCAGGCGGCAGGGGAGTTAAATTCACCCCTCCACTTT.

The chain uses TRBV27 and TRBJ2-7; 14 bases agree with TRBD2. Germline CDR1 is MNHEY and CDR2 is SMNVEV (reference sequence). V dropped 5 bases and J dropped 1; count of bases not matched to a gene: 10. The CDR3 runs 18 residues. This CDR3 reads CASSTMTSGRVMSYEQYF. CDR3 DNA sequence: TGTGCCAGCAGTACCATGACTAGCGGGAGGGTCATGTCCTACGAGCAGTACTTC.

The V gene is TRBV28, the J gene TRBJ2-3; 10 positions agree with TRBD2. Trimming cost V 5 bases and J 5 bases; bases outside gene matches: 10. CDR1 is MDHEN, CDR2 SYDVKM, per germline. This CDR3 has 16 residues. The CDR3, as DNA: TGTGCCAGCAGTATTCTAGCGGGAGTGGGGGGAGATACGCAGTATTTT. This encodes CASSILAGVGGDTQYF.

This chain links TRBV27 with TRBJ1-4; D remains ambiguous. Per the germline V gene, CDR1 is MNHEY and CDR2 is SMNVEV (reference sequence). Deletions cut 1 base from V and 5 bases from J, with 11 bases between. The CDR3 covers 15 residues. CDR3 in amino acids: CASSLWYSLNEKLFF. CDR3 sequence (DNA): TGTGCCAGCAGTTTATGGTACAGCCTAAATGAAAAACTGTTTTTT.

This clone was observed once. The chain couples TRBV11-2 to TRBJ2-7; D gene uncertain. The CDR3 contains 13 residues. With 0 bases removed from V and 12 bases from J, the gap between germline ends came to 15 bases. The germline CDR1 and CDR2 sequences are SGHAT and FQNNGV. CDR3 residues: CASSLERLLRPYF. For the CDR3, the DNA is TGTGCCAGCAGCTTAGAAAGACTCCTCCGCCCGTACTTC.